The present T cell receptor beta chain was sequenced within a study of OX40 agonist ivuxolimab in advanced cancers. Study-wide background: It was ivuxolimab, an agonistic anti-OX40 (CD134) antibody, that patients were treated with. Around 40% of patients had received prior checkpoint inhibitor therapy.

Autoimmune disease history or systemic immunosuppression led to patients being barred. Whole-study results and caveats: Averaging showed that CD8+ T cells had more expanded clones than CD4+ did.

Sequencing used immunoSEQ multiplex PCR; TCRdb keeps in-frame clones, though not all of them. Of tens of thousands of clones in the sample, just under 75% were seen once. Remarks on this clone: Its specificity is not known.

Trimming left V 3 bases short and J 0 bases short, with 11 bases between. The CDR3 extends over 16 amino acids. CDR1 is MGHRA, CDR2 YSYEKL, per germline. The chain uses TRBV4-1 and TRBJ1-4, with D maybe TRBD1 (5 bases). The clonotype comes from an adult with an advanced solid tumor such as melanoma, head and neck, liver or kidney cancer. This specimen consisted of CD4+ or CD8+ T cells sorted from blood, obtained in a trial of the OX40 agonist ivuxolimab. CDR3 protein: CASSHHQGATNEKLFF. CDR3 DNA: TGCGCCAGCAGCCACCACCAGGGCGCAACTAATGAAAAACTGTTTTTT.